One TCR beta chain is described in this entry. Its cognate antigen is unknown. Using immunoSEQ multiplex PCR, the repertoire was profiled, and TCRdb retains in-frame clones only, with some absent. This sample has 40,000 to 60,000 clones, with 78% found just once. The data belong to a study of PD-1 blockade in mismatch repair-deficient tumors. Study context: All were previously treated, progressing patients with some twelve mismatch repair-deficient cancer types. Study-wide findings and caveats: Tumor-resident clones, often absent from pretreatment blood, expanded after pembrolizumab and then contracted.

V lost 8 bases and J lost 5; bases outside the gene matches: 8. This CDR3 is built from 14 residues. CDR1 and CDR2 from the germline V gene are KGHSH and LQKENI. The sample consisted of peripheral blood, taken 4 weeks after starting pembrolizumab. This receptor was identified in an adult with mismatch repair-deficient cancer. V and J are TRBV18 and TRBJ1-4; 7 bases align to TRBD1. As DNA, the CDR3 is TGTGCCAGCACGGCAGGGGGAACCAATGAAAAACTGTTTTTT. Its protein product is CASTAGGTNEKLFF.